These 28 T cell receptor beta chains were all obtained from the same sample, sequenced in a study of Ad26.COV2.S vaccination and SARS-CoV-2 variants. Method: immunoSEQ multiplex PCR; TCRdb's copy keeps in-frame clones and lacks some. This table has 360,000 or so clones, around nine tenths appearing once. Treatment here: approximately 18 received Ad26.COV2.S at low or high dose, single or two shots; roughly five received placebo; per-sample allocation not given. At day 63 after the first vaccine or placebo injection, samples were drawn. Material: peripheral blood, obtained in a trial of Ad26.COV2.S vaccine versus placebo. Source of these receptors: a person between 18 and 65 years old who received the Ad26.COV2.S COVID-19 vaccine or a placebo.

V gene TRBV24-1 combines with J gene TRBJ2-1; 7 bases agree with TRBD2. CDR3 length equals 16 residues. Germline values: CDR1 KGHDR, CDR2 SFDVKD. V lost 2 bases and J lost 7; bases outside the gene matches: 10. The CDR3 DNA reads TGTGCCACCAGTGATTCTGGGGGGGGGAGTATTAATGAGCAGTTCTTC. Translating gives CATSDSGGGSINEQFF.

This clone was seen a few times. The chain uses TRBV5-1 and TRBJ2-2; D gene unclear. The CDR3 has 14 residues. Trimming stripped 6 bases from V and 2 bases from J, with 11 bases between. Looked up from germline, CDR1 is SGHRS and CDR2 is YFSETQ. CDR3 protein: CASTSSFNTGELFF. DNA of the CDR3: TGCGCCAGCACCTCCTCATTCAACACCGGGGAGCTGTTTTTT.

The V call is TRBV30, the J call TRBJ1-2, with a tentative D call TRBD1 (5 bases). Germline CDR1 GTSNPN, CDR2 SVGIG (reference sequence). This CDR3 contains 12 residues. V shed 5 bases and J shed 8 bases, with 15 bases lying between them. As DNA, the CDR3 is TGTGCCTGGGGGGGGGAGGGGAGCGGCTACACCTTC. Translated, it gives CAWGGEGSGYTF.

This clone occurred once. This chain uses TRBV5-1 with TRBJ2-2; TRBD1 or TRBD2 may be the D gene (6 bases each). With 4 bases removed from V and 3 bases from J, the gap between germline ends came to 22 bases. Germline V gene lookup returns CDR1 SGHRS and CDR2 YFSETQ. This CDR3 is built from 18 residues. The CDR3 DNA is TGCGCCAGCAGCCCCAAAAGGGGGGAACGGTACTACACCGGGGAGCTGTTTTTT. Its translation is CASSPKRGERYYTGELFF.

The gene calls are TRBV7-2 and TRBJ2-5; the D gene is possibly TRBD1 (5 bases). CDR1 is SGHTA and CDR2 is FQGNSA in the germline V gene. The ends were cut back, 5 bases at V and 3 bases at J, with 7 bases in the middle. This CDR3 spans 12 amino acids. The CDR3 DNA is TGTGCCAGCAGCCCAGGGAAAGAGACCCAGTACTTC. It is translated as CASSPGKETQYF.

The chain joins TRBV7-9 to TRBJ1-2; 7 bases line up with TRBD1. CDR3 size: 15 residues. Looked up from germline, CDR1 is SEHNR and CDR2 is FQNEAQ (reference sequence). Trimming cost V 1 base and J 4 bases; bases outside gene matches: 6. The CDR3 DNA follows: TGTGCCAGCAGCTTAGAAGGGGGCCTTGGCTATGGCTACACCTTC. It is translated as CASSLEGGLGYGYTF.

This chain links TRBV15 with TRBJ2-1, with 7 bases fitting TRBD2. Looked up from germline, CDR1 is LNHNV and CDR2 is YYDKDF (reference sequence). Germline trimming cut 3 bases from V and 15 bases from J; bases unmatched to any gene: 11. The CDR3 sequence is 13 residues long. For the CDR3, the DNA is TGTGCCACCAGCAGGGGGACTACCCAATCGCTGTTCTTC. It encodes CATSRGTTQSLFF.

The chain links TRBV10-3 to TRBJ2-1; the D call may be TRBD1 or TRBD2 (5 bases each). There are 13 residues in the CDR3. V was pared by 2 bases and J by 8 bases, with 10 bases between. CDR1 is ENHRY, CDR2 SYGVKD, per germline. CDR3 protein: CAISEPRGDEQFF. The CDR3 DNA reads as TGTGCCATCAGTGAGCCTCGAGGGGATGAGCAGTTCTTC.

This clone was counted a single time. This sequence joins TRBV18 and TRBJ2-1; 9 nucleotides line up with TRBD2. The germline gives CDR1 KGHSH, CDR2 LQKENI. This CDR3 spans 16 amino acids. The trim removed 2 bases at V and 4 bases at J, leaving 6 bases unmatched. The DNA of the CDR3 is TGTGCCAGCTCACCAATCAGGACTAGCGCGTACAATGAGCAGTTCTTC. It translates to CASSPIRTSAYNEQFF.

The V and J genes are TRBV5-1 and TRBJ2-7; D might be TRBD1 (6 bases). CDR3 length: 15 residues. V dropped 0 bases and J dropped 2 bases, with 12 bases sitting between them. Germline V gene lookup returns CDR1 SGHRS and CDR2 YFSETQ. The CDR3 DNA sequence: TGCGCCAGCAGCTTGGTCGGGACAACTCCCTACGAGCAGTACTTC. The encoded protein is CASSLVGTTPYEQYF.

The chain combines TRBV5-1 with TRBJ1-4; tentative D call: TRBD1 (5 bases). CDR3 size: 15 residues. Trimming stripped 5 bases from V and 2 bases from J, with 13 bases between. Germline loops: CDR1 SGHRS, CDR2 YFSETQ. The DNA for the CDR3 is TGCGCCAGCAGTCTTGGGGGGACGACTAATGAAAAACTGTTTTTT. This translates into CASSLGGTTNEKLFF.

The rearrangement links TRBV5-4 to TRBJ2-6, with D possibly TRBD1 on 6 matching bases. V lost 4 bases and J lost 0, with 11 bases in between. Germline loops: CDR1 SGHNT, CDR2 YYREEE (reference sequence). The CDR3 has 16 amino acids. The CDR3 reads CASSNRVHSGANVLTF. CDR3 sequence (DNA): TGTGCCAGCAGCAACAGGGTCCACTCTGGGGCCAACGTCCTGACTTTC.

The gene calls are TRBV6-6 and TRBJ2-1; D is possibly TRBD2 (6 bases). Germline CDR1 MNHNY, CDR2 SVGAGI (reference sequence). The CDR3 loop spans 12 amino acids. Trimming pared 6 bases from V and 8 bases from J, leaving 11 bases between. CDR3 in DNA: TGTGCCAGCAGGGGGGAGGTGCATGAGCAGTTCTTC. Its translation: CASRGEVHEQFF.

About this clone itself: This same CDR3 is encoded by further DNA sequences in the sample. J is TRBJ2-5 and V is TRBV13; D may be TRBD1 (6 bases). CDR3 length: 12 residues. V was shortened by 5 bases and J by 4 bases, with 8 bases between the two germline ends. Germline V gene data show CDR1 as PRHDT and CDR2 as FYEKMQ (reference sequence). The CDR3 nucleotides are TGTGCCAGCAGCCTGGACAGAGAGACCCAGTACTTC. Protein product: CASSLDRETQYF. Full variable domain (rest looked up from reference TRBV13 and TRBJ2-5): AAGVIQSPRHLIKEKRETATLKCYPIPRHDTVYWYQQGPGQDPQFLISFYEKMQSDKGSIPDRFSAQQFSDYHSELNMSSLELGDSALYFCASSLDRETQYFGPGTRLLVL.

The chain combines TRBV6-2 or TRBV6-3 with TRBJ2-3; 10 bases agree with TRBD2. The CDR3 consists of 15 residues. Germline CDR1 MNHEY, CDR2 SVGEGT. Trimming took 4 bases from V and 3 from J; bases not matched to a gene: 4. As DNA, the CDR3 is TGTGCCAGCAGTTTCCAGCGGGAGGGAACAGATACGCAGTATTTT. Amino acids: CASSFQREGTDTQYF.

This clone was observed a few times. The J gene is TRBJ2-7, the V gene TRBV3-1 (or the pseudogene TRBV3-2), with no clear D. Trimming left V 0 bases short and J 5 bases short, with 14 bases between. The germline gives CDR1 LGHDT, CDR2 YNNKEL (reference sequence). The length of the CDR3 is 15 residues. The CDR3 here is CASSQDRSADNEQYF. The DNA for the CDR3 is TGTGCCAGCAGCCAAGATAGATCGGCAGATAACGAGCAGTACTTC.

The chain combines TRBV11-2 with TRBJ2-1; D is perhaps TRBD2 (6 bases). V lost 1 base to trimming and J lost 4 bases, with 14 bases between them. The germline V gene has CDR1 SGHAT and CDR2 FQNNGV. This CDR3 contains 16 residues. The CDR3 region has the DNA TGTGCCAGCAGCTTAGGAATAGCGGAGAGATACAATGAGCAGTTCTTC. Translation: CASSLGIAERYNEQFF.

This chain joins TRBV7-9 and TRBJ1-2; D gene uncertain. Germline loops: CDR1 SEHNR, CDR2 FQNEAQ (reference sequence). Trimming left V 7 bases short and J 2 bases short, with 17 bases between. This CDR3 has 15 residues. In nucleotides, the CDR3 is TGTGCCAGCATTCAATTCTCCAGCCCAAACTATGGCTACACCTTC. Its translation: CASIQFSSPNYGYTF.

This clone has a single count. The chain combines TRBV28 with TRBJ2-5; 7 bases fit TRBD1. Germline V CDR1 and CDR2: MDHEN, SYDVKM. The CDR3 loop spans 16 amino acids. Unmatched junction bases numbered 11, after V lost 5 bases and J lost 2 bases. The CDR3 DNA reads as TGTGCCAGCAGTGCACAGGGGCCCCTCTTTCAAGAGACCCAGTACTTC. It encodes CASSAQGPLFQETQYF.

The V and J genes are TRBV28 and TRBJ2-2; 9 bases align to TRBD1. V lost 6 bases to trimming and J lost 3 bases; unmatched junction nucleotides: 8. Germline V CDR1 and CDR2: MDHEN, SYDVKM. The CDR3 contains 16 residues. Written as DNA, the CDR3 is TGTGCCAGCAGGGAGACGCGGACAGGGGACACCGGGGAGCTGTTTTTT. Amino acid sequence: CASRETRTGDTGELFF. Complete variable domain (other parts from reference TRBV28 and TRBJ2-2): DVKVTQSSRYLVKRTGEKVFLECVQDMDHENMFWYRQDPGLGLRLIYFSYDVKMKEKGDIPEGYSVSREKKERFSLILESASTNQTSMYLCASRETRTGDTGELFFGEGSRLTVL.

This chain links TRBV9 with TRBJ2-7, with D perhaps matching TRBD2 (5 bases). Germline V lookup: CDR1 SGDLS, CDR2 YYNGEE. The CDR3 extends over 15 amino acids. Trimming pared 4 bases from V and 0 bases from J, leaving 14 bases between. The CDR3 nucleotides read TGTGCCAGCAGCCTCCAGGAGGCTCCCTCCTACGAGCAGTACTTC. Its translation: CASSLQEAPSYEQYF.

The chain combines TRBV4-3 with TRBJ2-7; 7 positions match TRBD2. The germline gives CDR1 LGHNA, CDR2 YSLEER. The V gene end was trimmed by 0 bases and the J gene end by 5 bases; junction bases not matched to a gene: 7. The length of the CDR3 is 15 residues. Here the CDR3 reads CASSQEPWTSDEQYF. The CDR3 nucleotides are TGCGCCAGCAGCCAAGAGCCTTGGACTAGTGACGAGCAGTACTTC.

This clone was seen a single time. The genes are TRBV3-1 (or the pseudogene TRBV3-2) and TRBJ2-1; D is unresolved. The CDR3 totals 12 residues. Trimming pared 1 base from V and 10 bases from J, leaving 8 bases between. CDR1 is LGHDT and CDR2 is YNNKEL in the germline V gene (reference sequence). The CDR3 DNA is TGTGCCAGCAGCCAAGTCTTTGGGGAGCAGTTCTTC. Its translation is CASSQVFGEQFF.

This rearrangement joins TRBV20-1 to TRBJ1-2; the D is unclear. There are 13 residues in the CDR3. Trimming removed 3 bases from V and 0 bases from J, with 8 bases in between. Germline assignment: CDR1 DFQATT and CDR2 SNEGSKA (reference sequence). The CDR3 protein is CSASRVSNYGYTF. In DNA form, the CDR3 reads TGCAGTGCTAGTAGGGTGTCTAACTATGGCTACACCTTC.

Here the CDR3 reads CASSKEREGEETQYF. In DNA form, the CDR3 reads TGTGCCAGCAGCAAAGAGCGGGAGGGGGAAGAGACCCAGTACTTC. The chain joins TRBV9 to TRBJ2-5; 10 nucleotides match TRBD2. V dropped 4 bases and J dropped 3; count of bases not matched to a gene: 6. CDR3 length: 15 amino acids. Looked up from germline, CDR1 is SGDLS and CDR2 is YYNGEE.

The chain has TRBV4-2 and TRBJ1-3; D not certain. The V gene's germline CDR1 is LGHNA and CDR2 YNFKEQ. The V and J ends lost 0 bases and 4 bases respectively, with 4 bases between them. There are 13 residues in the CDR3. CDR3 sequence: CASSQDVGNTIYF. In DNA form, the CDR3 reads TGTGCCAGCAGCCAAGATGTAGGAAACACCATATATTTT.

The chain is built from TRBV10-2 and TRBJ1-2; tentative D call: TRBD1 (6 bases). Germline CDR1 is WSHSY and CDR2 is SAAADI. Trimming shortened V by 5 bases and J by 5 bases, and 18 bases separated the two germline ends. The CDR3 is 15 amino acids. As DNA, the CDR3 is TGCGCCAGCAGTATAGGTACCGGGACAACTTATGGCTACACCTTC. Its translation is CASSIGTGTTYGYTF.

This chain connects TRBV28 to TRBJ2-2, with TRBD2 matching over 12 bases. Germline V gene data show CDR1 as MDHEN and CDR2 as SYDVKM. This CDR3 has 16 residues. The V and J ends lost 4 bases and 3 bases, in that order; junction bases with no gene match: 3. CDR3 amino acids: CASSSGLAGYTGELFF. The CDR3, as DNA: TGTGCCAGCAGTTCGGGACTAGCGGGCTACACCGGGGAGCTGTTTTTT. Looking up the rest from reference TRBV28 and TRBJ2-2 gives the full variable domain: DVKVTQSSRYLVKRTGEKVFLECVQDMDHENMFWYRQDPGLGLRLIYFSYDVKMKEKGDIPEGYSVSREKKERFSLILESASTNQTSMYLCASSSGLAGYTGELFFGEGSRLTVL.